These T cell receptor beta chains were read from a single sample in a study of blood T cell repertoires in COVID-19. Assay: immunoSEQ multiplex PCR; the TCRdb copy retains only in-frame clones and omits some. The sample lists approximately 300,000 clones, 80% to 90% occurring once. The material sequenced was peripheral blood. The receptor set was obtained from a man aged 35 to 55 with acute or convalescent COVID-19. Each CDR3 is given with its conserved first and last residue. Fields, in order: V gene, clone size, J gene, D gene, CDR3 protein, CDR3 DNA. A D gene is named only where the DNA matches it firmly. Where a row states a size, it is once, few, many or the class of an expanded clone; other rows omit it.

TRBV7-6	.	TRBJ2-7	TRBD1	CASSLGWDRGYEQYF	TGTGCCAGCAGCTTAGGGTGGGACAGGGGATACGAGCAGTACTTC
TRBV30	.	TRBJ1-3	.	CAWSLGLSGNTIYF	TGTGCCTGGAGTTTGGGGCTCTCTGGAAACACCATATATTTT
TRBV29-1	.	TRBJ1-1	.	CSVTQGGATEAFF	TGCAGCGTCACACAGGGAGGGGCCACTGAAGCTTTCTTT
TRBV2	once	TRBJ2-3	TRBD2	CASSGTSGGLDTQYF	TGTGCCAGCAGTGGGACTAGCGGGGGGCTTGATACGCAGTATTTT
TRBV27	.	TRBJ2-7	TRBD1	CASSLHLSDRPSAYEQYF	TGTGCCAGCAGTCTACACCTCTCGGACAGGCCGTCGGCCTACGAGCAGTACTTC
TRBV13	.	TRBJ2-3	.	CASTLRVIDTQYF	TGTGCCAGCACCTTGCGGGTTATAGATACGCAGTATTTT
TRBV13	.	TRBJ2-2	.	CASSPYTGELFF	TGTGCCAGCAGCCCTTACACCGGGGAGCTGTTTTTT
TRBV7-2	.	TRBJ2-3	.	CASSLESGFTDTQYF	TGTGCCAGCAGCTTAGAGAGCGGTTTCACAGATACGCAGTATTTT
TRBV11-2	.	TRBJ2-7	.	CASSSQGSGTVSYEQYF	TGTGCCAGCAGCTCCCAGGGCTCCGGGACTGTCTCCTACGAGCAGTACTTC
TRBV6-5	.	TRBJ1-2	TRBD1	CASSMTGQYGYTF	TGTGCCAGCAGCATGACAGGGCAATATGGCTACACCTTC
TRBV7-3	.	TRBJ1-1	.	CASSSQGLNTEAFF	TGTGCCAGCAGCTCCCAGGGATTGAACACTGAAGCTTTCTTT
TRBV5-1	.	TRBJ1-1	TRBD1	CASSLLGQGVSQAEAFF	TGCGCCAGCAGCTTGCTGGGACAGGGGGTTAGCCAGGCTGAAGCTTTCTTT
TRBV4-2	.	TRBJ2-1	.	CASSQGLGAPNEQFF	TGTGCCAGCAGCCAGGGCCTCGGCGCGCCTAATGAGCAGTTCTTC
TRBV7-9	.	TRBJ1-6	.	CASSFRDINSPLHF	TGTGCCAGCAGCTTCCGGGACATAAATTCACCCCTCCACTTT
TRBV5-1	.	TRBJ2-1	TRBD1	CASNPGGTGGTNEQFF	TGCGCCAGCAACCCAGGCGGGACAGGGGGGACAAATGAGCAGTTCTTC
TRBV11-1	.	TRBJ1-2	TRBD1	CASSLEGAGYGYTF	TGTGCCAGCAGCTTGGAGGGGGCTGGCTATGGCTACACCTTC
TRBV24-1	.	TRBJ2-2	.	CATSDPGLSDTGELFF	TGTGCCACCAGTGACCCAGGGTTGTCGGACACCGGGGAGCTGTTTTTT
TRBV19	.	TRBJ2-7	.	CASSTSSYEQYF	TGTGCCAGTAGTACTAGCTCCTACGAGCAGTACTTC
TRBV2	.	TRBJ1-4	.	CASNGGTNEKLFF	TGTGCCAGCAACGGGGGGACTAATGAAAAACTGTTTTTT
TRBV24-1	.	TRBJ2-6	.	CATSDTTGSGANVLTF	TGTGCCACCAGTGACACAACAGGATCCGGGGCCAACGTCCTGACTTTC
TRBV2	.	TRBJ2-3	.	CASSGVRASDTQYF	TGTGCCAGCAGTGGCGTCAGGGCTTCAGATACGCAGTATTTT
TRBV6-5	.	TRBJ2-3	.	CASRVDRPDTQYF	TGTGCCAGCAGGGTGGACAGACCAGATACGCAGTATTTT
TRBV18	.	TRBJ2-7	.	CASSPVQAYEQYF	TGTGCCAGCTCACCGGTTCAGGCCTACGAGCAGTACTTC
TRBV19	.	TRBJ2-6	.	CASSTSAGANVLTF	TGTGCCAGTAGTACTAGCGCTGGGGCCAACGTCCTGACTTTC
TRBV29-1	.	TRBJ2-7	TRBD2	CSVDITGGGSYEQYF	TGCAGCGTTGACATAACGGGAGGAGGCTCCTACGAGCAGTACTTC
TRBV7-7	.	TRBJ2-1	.	CASSPLPDNEQFF	TGTGCCAGCAGCCCCCTCCCGGACAATGAGCAGTTCTTC
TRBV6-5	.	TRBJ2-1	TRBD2	CASRPSGGPHEQFF	TGTGCCAGCAGGCCTAGCGGCGGGCCTCATGAGCAGTTCTTC
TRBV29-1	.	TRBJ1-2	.	CSVDSYGYTF	TGCAGCGTTGATAGTTATGGCTACACCTTC
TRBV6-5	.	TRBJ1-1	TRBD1	CASSYSWDRLNTEAFF	TGTGCCAGCAGTTACTCCTGGGACAGGCTGAACACTGAAGCTTTCTTT
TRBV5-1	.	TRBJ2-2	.	CASSLVGGLNTGELFF	TGCGCCAGCAGCTTGGTGGGGGGACTGAACACCGGGGAGCTGTTTTTT
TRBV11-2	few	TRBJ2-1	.	CASSLALSYNEQFF	TGTGCCAGCAGCTTAGCCCTGTCCTACAATGAGCAGTTCTTC
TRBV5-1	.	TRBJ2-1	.	CASSWGTSNEQFF	TGCGCCAGCAGCTGGGGGACATCCAATGAGCAGTTCTTC
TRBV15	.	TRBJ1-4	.	CATSREIGEKLFF	TGTGCCACCAGCAGGGAGATCGGTGAAAAACTGTTTTTT
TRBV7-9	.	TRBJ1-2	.	CASSPRGRANYGYTF	TGTGCCAGCAGCCCTCGGGGAAGGGCTAACTATGGCTACACCTTC
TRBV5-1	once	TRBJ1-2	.	CASSLGGTHHTF	TGCGCCAGCAGCTTGGGTGGCACACACCACACCTTC
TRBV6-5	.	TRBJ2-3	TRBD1	CASSRGGQGRDTQYF	TGTGCCAGCAGCCGGGGGGGACAGGGGAGAGATACGCAGTATTTT
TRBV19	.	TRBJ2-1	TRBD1	CASKQLGQGVGKQFF	TGTGCCAGTAAACAACTCGGACAGGGTGTTGGAAAGCAGTTCTTC
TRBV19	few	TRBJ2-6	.	CASSIPPGVYGANVLTF	TGTGCCAGTAGTATTCCCCCGGGGGTATACGGGGCCAACGTCCTGACTTTC
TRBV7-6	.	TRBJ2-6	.	CASSFRQSGGSSGANVLTF	TGTGCCAGCAGCTTCCGTCAGTCCGGAGGGTCGTCTGGGGCCAACGTCCTGACTTTC
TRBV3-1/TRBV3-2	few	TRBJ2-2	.	CASSPWEANTGELFF	TGTGCCAGCAGCCCCTGGGAGGCGAACACCGGGGAGCTGTTTTTT
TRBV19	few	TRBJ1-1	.	CASSIGRRLPATEAFF	TGTGCCAGTAGTATCGGACGGAGGCTACCAGCGACTGAAGCTTTCTTT
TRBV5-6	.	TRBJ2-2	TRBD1	CASSRLNRGDTGELFF	TGTGCCAGCAGCCGTTTGAACAGGGGAGACACCGGGGAGCTGTTTTTT
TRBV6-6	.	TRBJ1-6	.	CASSYRPGSPLHF	TGTGCCAGCAGTTACAGGCCGGGATCACCCCTCCACTTT
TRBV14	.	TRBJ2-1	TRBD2	CASSQDGASYGGGIYNEQFF	TGTGCCAGCAGCCAAGACGGGGCATCTTATGGCGGGGGAATCTACAATGAGCAGTTCTTC
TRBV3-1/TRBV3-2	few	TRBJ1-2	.	CASSQEARGGGYTF	TGTGCCAGCAGCCAAGAAGCCCGGGGGGGTGGCTACACCTTC
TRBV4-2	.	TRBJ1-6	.	CASSQDFKQGFPSPLHF	TGTGCCAGCAGCCAAGACTTCAAACAGGGCTTCCCTTCACCCCTCCACTTT
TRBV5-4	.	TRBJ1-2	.	CASSVDSRYGYTF	TGTGCCAGCAGCGTCGACAGCCGCTATGGCTACACCTTC
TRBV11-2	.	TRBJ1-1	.	CASSRQNPEHAFF	TGTGCCAGCAGTCGCCAGAACCCGGAGCACGCTTTCTTT
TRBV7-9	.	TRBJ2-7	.	CASSLEPGRPYEQYF	TGTGCCAGCAGCTTAGAACCAGGGCGGCCCTACGAGCAGTACTTC
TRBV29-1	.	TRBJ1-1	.	CSVGGFTEAFF	TGCAGCGTGGGAGGGTTCACTGAAGCTTTCTTT
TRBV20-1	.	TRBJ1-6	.	CSASLNGLWPLHF	TGCAGTGCTAGTCTTAACGGGTTATGGCCCCTCCACTTT
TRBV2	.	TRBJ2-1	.	CASSVTKTRGEQFF	TGTGCCAGCAGTGTAACCAAGACCCGGGGAGAGCAGTTCTTC
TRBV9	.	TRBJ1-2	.	CASSAGVKRGYTF	TGTGCCAGCAGCGCCGGGGTGAAGCGGGGCTACACCTTC
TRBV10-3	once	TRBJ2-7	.	CAISSSREQYF	TGTGCCATCAGCTCTTCGAGGGAGCAGTACTTC
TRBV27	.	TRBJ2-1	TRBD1	CASRAGTDLYNEQFF	TGTGCCAGCAGGGCCGGGACAGACTTATACAATGAGCAGTTCTTC